One and the same sample provided the 4 T cell receptor beta chains below, sequenced in a study of identical twins. TCRdb re-derived calls from the 5' RACE reads in MiXCR, one entry per CDR3 protein. The sample records about 470,000 distinct CDR3 sequences, approximately 24% being singletons. These records were also assigned to another study, of T cells expressing NK-cell markers.

Material: CD4+ T cells sorted from blood. These receptors were taken from a woman between 18 and 30 years old in good health.

This clonotype was observed many times. This chain connects TRBV6-2 or TRBV6-3 to TRBJ2-1; no definite D call. Trimming shortened V by 2 bases and J by 7 bases, and 3 bases separated the two germline ends. The CDR3 has 11 amino acids. Looked up from germline, CDR1 is MNHEY and CDR2 is SVGEGT. The CDR3 loop reads CASSYLNEQFF. The CDR3 DNA reads TGTGCCAGCAGTTACCTGAATGAGCAGTTCTTC.

A few counts support this clonotype. The chain uses TRBV5-4 and TRBJ1-2; 9 bases map to TRBD1. Germline V gives CDR1 SGHNT, CDR2 YYREEE (reference sequence). This CDR3 has 15 amino acids. V shed 4 bases and J 6 bases; nucleotides not matched to a gene: 10. CDR3: CASSARTGGGDGYTF. The CDR3 region has the DNA TGTGCCAGCAGCGCCCGAACAGGGGGCGGCGATGGCTACACCTTC.

V and J are TRBV10-2 and TRBJ2-1, with D possibly TRBD2 on 6 matching bases. V was shortened by 11 bases and J by 9 bases, with 14 bases between the two germline ends. The CDR3 spans 11 residues. Germline CDR1 WSHSY, CDR2 SAAADI. Here the CDR3 DNA reads TGCGCCGCCACCTGGAGGGCTGAGCAGTTCTTC. The encoded protein is CAATWRAEQFF.

The rearrangement joins TRBV6-1 to TRBJ2-1; D unclear. Germline loops: CDR1 MNHNS, CDR2 SASEGT. The CDR3 extends over 15 amino acids. V lost 6 bases, J lost 7 bases, and 19 bases lay in between. This chain's CDR3 is CASSQPGRNRNEQFF. The CDR3 DNA follows: TGTGCCAGCAGCCAACCGGGCCGCAATAGGAATGAGCAGTTCTTC.